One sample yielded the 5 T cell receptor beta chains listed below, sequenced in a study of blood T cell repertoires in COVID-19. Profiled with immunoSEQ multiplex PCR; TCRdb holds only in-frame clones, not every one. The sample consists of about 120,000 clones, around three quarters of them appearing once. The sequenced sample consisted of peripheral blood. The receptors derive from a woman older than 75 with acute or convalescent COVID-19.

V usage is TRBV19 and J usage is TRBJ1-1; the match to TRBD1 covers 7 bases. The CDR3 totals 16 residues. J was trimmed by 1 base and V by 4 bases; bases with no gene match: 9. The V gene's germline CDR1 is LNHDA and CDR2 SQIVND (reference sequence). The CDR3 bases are TGTGCCAGTAGTAGCCCCCCGGGACAGACGAACACTGAAGCTTTCTTT. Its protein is CASSSPPGQTNTEAFF.

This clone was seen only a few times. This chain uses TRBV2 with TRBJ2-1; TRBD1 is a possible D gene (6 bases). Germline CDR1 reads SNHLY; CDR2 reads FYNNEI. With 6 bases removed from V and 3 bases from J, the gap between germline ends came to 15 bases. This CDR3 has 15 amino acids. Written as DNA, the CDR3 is TGTGCCAGCAGCGAGCAAGGGGGTAACTACAATGAGCAGTTCTTC. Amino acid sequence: CASSEQGGNYNEQFF.

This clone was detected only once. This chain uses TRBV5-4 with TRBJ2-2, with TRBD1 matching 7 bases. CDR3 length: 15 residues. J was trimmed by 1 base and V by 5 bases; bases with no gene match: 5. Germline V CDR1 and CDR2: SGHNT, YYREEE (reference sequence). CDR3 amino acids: CASSEDRRNTGELFF. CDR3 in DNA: TGTGCCAGCAGTGAGGACAGGAGGAACACCGGGGAGCTGTTTTTT. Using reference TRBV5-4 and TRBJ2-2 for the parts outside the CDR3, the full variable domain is ETGVTQSPTHLIKTRGQQVTLRCSSQSGHNTVSWYQQALGQGPQFIFQYYREEENGRGNFPPRFSGLQFPNYSSELNVNALELDDSALYLCASSEDRRNTGELFFGEGSRLTVL.

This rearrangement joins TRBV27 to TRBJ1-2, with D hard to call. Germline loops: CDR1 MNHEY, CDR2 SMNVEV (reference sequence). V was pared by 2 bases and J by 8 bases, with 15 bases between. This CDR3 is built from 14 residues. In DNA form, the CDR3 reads TGTGCCAGCAGTTTAGTTGGCAGCGGCCAGGGCTACACCTTC. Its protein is CASSLVGSGQGYTF.

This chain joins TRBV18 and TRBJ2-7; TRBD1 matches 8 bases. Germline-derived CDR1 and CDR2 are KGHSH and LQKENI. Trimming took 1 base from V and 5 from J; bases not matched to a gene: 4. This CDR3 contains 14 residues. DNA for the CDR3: TGTGCCAGCTCACCACGAACAGGGGGTGACGAGCAGTACTTC. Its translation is CASSPRTGGDEQYF.